The source of this TCR beta chain is a study of shared clonotypes between healthy human individuals. The germline V gene encodes CDR1 SNHLY and CDR2 FYNNEI. This CDR3 has 14 amino acids. Trimming stripped 0 bases from V and 2 bases from J, with 5 bases between. TCRdb keeps only in-frame clones here, not all; method: immunoSEQ multiplex PCR. The sample consists of approximately 470,000 clones, roughly 80% of them appearing once. V and J are TRBV2 and TRBJ2-1; no clear D gene. The specimen sequenced was PBMCs. The source of this sequence is a woman in her forties in good health. Some clones in this sample may be carry-over from other donors' samples. CDR3 coding DNA: TGTGCCAGCAGTGAAGCGAAAACCTACAATGAGCAGTTCTTC. This translates into CASSEAKTYNEQFF.